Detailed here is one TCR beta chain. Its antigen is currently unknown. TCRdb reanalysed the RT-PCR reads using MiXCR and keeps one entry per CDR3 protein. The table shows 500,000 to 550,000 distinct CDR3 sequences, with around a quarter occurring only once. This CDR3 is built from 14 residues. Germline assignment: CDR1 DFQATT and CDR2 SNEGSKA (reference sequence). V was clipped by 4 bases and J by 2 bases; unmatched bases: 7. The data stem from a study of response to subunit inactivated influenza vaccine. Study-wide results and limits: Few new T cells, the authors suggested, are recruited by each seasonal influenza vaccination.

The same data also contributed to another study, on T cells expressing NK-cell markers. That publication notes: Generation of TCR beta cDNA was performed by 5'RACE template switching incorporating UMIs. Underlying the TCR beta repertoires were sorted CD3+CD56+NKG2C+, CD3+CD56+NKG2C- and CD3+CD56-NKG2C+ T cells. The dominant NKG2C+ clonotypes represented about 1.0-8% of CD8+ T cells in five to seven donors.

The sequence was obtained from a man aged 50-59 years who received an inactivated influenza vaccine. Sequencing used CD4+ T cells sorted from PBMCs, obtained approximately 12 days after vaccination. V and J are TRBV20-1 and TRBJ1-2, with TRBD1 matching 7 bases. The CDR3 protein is CSATEGARNYGYTF. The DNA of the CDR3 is TGCAGTGCTACCGAGGGGGCGCGGAACTATGGCTACACCTTC.